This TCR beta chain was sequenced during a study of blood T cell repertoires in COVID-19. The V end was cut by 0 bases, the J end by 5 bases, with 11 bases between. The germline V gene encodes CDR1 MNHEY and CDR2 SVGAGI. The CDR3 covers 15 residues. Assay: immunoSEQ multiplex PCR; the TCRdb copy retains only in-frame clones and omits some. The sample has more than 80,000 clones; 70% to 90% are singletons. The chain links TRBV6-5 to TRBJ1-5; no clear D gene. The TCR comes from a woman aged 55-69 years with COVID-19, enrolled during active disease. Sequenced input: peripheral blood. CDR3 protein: CASSYSARRDQPQHF. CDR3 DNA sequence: TGTGCCAGCAGTTACTCGGCGAGGCGGGATCAGCCCCAGCATTTT.